The 8 T cell receptor beta chains in this list originate from one sample, sequenced in a study of Graves' ophthalmopathy and Graves' hyperthyroidism. Using RNA transcripts, the TCR beta CDR3 regions were amplified. The authors performed first-round RT-PCR with HTBI primers and then a second-round multiplex PCR. TCRdb re-called the multiplex PCR reads with MiXCR, one entry per CDR3 protein. The table lists 360,000 or so distinct CDR3 sequences, 15% to 20% of them singletons. The sequenced material came from peripheral blood. The origin of the receptors is a woman aged 18 to 35 with Graves' ophthalmopathy.

Ten or more counts support this clonotype. The V gene is TRBV28, the J gene TRBJ1-1, with unresolved D. With 6 bases removed from V and 1 base from J, the gap between germline ends came to 9 bases. The CDR3 contains 13 residues. Germline lookup yields CDR1 MDHEN and CDR2 SYDVKM. This chain's CDR3 is CASRSFWNTEAFF. The CDR3 region has the DNA TGTGCCAGCAGATCTTTCTGGAACACTGAAGCTTTCTTT. Drawing the rest from reference TRBV28 and TRBJ1-1, the complete variable domain is DVKVTQSSRYLVKRTGEKVFLECVQDMDHENMFWYRQDPGLGLRLIYFSYDVKMKEKGDIPEGYSVSREKKERFSLILESASTNQTSMYLCASRSFWNTEAFFGQGTRLTVV.

This clonotype was observed at least ten times. V is TRBV6-2 or TRBV6-3 and J is TRBJ2-5, with D possibly being TRBD2 (6 bases). CDR3 length equals 14 residues. V lost 2 bases, J lost 2 bases, and 9 bases lay in between. Per the germline V gene, CDR1 is MNHEY and CDR2 is SVGEGT. The CDR3 bases are TGTGCCAGCAGTTACCCGCGGGAACAAGAGACCCAGTACTTC. Protein sequence: CASSYPREQETQYF.

This clonotype appeared many times. The chain links TRBV6-5 to TRBJ1-6; the D gene is possibly TRBD1 (6 bases). CDR3 length equals 15 residues. Trimming stripped 5 bases from V and 7 bases from J, with 15 bases between. Germline V gives CDR1 MNHEY, CDR2 SVGAGI. CDR3: CASSPAAGANSPLHF. CDR3 DNA sequence: TGTGCCAGCAGTCCCGCGGCGGGGGCCAATTCACCCCTCCACTTT.

In the case of this clonotype: Being one base from a much bigger clone, this may be a read error. The chain carries TRBV7-3 and TRBJ2-2; 10 nucleotides agree with TRBD1. V lost 3 bases and J lost 6; bases outside the gene matches: 1. The germline CDR1 and CDR2 sequences are SGHTA and FQGTGA. The CDR3 is 14 amino acids. CDR3 protein: CASSFGQGAGELFF. In nucleotides, the CDR3 is TGTGCCAGCAGCTTCGGACAGGGGGCCGGGGAGCTGTTTTTT.

This clonotype has a count of ten or more. V gene TRBV11-2 combines with J gene TRBJ2-4; 7 nucleotides agree with TRBD1. The CDR3 contains 18 residues. Trimming at V came to 1 base and at J to 0 bases, leaving 9 bases not matched to a gene. CDR1 is SGHAT, CDR2 FQNNGV, per germline. CDR3 nucleotide sequence: TGTGCCAGCAGCTTAGGACAGGGAATGGATCTAGCCAAAAACATTCAGTACTTC. Protein sequence: CASSLGQGMDLAKNIQYF.

The chain employs TRBV6-2 or TRBV6-3 and TRBJ2-2; 7 bases fit TRBD1. CDR3 size: 17 residues. V lost 2 bases and J lost 0; bases outside the gene matches: 6. CDR1 and CDR2 (germline): MNHEY, SVGEGT. CDR3 amino acids: CASSYDLGQANTGELFF. The DNA of the CDR3 is TGTGCCAGCAGTTACGACTTAGGACAGGCGAACACCGGGGAGCTGTTTTTT.

This clonotype was observed many times. This may stem from a read error, because a much larger clone lies one nucleotide away. This chain joins TRBV6-2 or TRBV6-3 and TRBJ1-1; 7 positions match TRBD1. J lost 4 bases, V lost 7 bases, and 9 bases had no gene match. This CDR3 is 14 amino acids long. CDR1 is MNHEY and CDR2 is SVGEGT in the germline V gene. The CDR3 bases are TGTGCCAGCACCCGGGCAGGGGGATCCACTGAAGCTTTCTTT. Amino acids: CASTRAGGSTEAFF.

The chain carries TRBV7-8 and TRBJ1-6; no clear D. This CDR3 has 18 residues. With 1 base removed from V and 4 bases from J, the gap between germline ends came to 17 bases. The germline gives CDR1 SGHVS, CDR2 FQNEAQ. The CDR3 DNA follows: TGTGCCAGCAGCTTAGTCGTTCGGGGTAGAGGATATAATTCACCCCTCCACTTT. Its protein product is CASSLVVRGRGYNSPLHF. Complete variable domain (other parts from reference TRBV7-8 and TRBJ1-6): GAGVSQSPRYKVAKRGQDVALRCDPISGHVSLFWYQQALGQGPEFLTYFQNEAQLDKSGLPSDRFFAERPEGSVSTLKIQRTQQEDSAVYLCASSLVVRGRGYNSPLHFGNGTRLTVT.